The next 14 T cell receptor beta chains were all read from a single sample in a study of blood T cell repertoires in COVID-19 (TCRdb year 2020). The library relied on the immunoSEQ multiplex PCR assay. TCRdb's version of the immuneACCESS table is confined to in-frame rearrangements and falls short of the full clone set. An unresolved V gene accounts for under half of the shortfall where checked; the remainder is of unknown origin. The sample contains over 350,000 clones, around nine tenths of them found a single time. The leading ten clones occupy about 1.2% of the sample. Sequencing was performed on PBMCs or T cells enriched from blood (not recorded which). The origin of the receptors is a woman between 18 and 29 years old who had recovered from COVID-19.

This chain joins TRBV7-2 and TRBJ2-4; TRBD2 might be the D (6 bases). V lost 1 base and J lost 8, with 9 bases in between. Looked up from germline, CDR1 is SGHTA and CDR2 is FQGNSA. There are 13 residues in the CDR3. The CDR3 nucleotides read TGTGCCAGCAGCTTAGGGGGGGTTGACATTCAGTACTTC. Translated, it gives CASSLGGVDIQYF.

This clone was seen only once. The gene calls are TRBV9 and TRBJ2-1; the match to TRBD1 covers 9 bases. The CDR3 has 18 residues. With 3 bases clipped from V and 6 bases from J, the junction kept 16 bases outside the gene matches. Germline V gene data show CDR1 as SGDLS and CDR2 as YYNGEE. DNA of the CDR3: TGTGCCAGCAGCGCCTCGGGGAGGGGGACAGGGCTGATCAATGAGCAGTTCTTC. Its protein is CASSASGRGTGLINEQFF.

Only one count was recorded for this clone. J is TRBJ1-5 and V is TRBV27; possibly TRBD1 for D (5 bases). V dropped 5 bases and J dropped 11 bases, with 19 bases sitting between them. CDR1 and CDR2 (germline): MNHEY, SMNVEV (reference sequence). The CDR3 is made up of 14 amino acids. The CDR3 region is CASSVTVGARAQHF. As DNA, the CDR3 is TGTGCCAGCAGTGTGACAGTTGGGGCCCGCGCCCAGCATTTT.

As concerns this clone: A junction boundary mismatches the germline segment, possibly from a read error. This chain connects TRBV7-7 to TRBJ2-5, with 8 positions matching TRBD1. Germline V gives CDR1 SSHAT, CDR2 FNYEAQ (reference sequence). The CDR3 totals 13 residues. The CDR3 loop is CASSPDRVETQYF. For the CDR3, the DNA is TGTGCTAGCAGCCCGGACAGGGTAGAGACCCAGTACTTC.

The chain recombines TRBV28 with TRBJ1-4; tentative D call: TRBD1 (6 bases). CDR1 MDHEN and CDR2 SYDVKM come from the germline V gene. With 0 bases removed from V and 7 bases from J, the gap between germline ends came to 9 bases. This CDR3 region has 14 residues. CDR3: CASSLWGAGEKLFF. The CDR3 bases are TGTGCCAGCAGTTTATGGGGGGCAGGTGAAAAACTGTTTTTT.

The V gene is TRBV14, the J gene TRBJ2-1; D may be TRBD1 (5 bases). Germline values: CDR1 SGHDN, CDR2 FVKESK. Trimming took off 3 bases at V and 2 bases at J, with 8 bases between the two ends. The CDR3 has 14 amino acids. The CDR3 DNA sequence: TGTGCCAGCAGCCATTTGACAGCCTACAATGAGCAGTTCTTC. As protein: CASSHLTAYNEQFF.

The rearrangement uses TRBV6-5 and TRBJ2-2; TRBD2 aligns across 8 bases. Germline-derived CDR1 and CDR2 are MNHEY and SVGAGI. V was clipped by 5 bases and J by 5 bases; unmatched bases: 7. The CDR3 spans 15 residues. Here the CDR3 reads CASSRGLVRTGELFF. In nucleotides, the CDR3 is TGTGCCAGCAGTAGGGGACTAGTAAGAACCGGGGAGCTGTTTTTT.

V is TRBV24-1 and J is TRBJ2-1; 9 bases map to TRBD2. The CDR3 is 16 amino acids. V shed 1 base and J 7 bases; nucleotides not matched to a gene: 7. The germline V gene encodes CDR1 KGHDR and CDR2 SFDVKD. The CDR3 is CATSDFVAGGPNEQFF. CDR3 DNA: TGTGCCACCAGTGATTTCGTCGCGGGGGGGCCTAATGAGCAGTTCTTC.

The chain is built from TRBV5-5 and TRBJ2-7, with D possibly matching TRBD2 (6 bases). V lost 1 base, J lost 4 bases, and 12 bases lay in between. Per the germline V gene, CDR1 is SGHKS and CDR2 is YYEKEE (reference sequence). The CDR3 loop spans 14 amino acids. The DNA of the CDR3 is TGTGCCAGCAGCTTGTCCGGGGCGGGATACGAGCAGTACTTC. This encodes CASSLSGAGYEQYF.

The chain employs TRBV11-2 and TRBJ1-6; 9 bases fit TRBD1. The J segment lost 0 bases and the V segment lost 4 bases, leaving 1 base of the junction unmatched. The CDR3 runs 16 residues. Germline lookup yields CDR1 SGHAT and CDR2 FQNNGV. The CDR3 reads CASSYRGPSYNSPLHF. CDR3 nucleotide sequence: TGTGCCAGCAGCTACAGGGGGCCCTCCTATAATTCACCCCTCCACTTT. Filled out from reference TRBV11-2 and TRBJ1-6, the complete variable domain reads EAGVAQSPRYKIIEKRQSVAFWCNPISGHATLYWYQQILGQGPKLLIQFQNNGVVDDSQLPKDRFSAERLKGVDSTLKIQPAKLEDSAVYLCASSYRGPSYNSPLHFGNGTRLTVT.

The chain is built from TRBV6-4 and TRBJ2-2, with 7 bases aligning to TRBD1. Germline loops: CDR1 MRHNA, CDR2 SNTAGT. Unmatched junction bases numbered 4, after V lost 6 bases and J lost 3 bases. The CDR3 has 14 residues. Written as DNA, the CDR3 is TGTGCCAGCAGGCCCACAGGGGACACCGGGGAGCTGTTTTTT. As protein: CASRPTGDTGELFF.

CDR3 loop: CASSQGGQGGSPLHF. The CDR3 coding sequence is TGCGCCAGCAGCCAAGGGGGACAGGGTGGCTCACCCCTCCACTTT. The chain couples TRBV4-3 to TRBJ1-6, with 9 positions matching TRBD1. Per the germline V gene, CDR1 is LGHNA and CDR2 is YSLEER. V trimming: 1 base; J trimming: 10 bases; junction bases outside the gene matches: 5. The CDR3 is made up of 15 amino acids.

The chain combines TRBV5-1 with TRBJ2-2; a weak D match, TRBD2 (5 bases). Between the trimmed V and J ends, which lost 4 bases and 2 bases, there was a span of 12 bases. The CDR3 runs 15 residues. Germline CDR1 reads SGHRS; CDR2 reads YFSETQ. The CDR3: CASSLRGSNTGELFF. The CDR3 DNA is TGCGCCAGCAGCCTCCGAGGGAGTAACACCGGGGAGCTGTTTTTT.

The V gene is TRBV24-1, the J gene TRBJ1-5; a weak D match, TRBD1 (6 bases). The CDR3 covers 14 residues. In germline, CDR1 is KGHDR, CDR2 SFDVKD. Trimming took off 4 bases at V and 4 bases at J, with 10 bases between the two ends. The CDR3 spells CATSDKTGNQPQHF. CDR3 coding DNA: TGTGCCACCAGTGACAAGACAGGAAATCAGCCCCAGCATTTT.